The 25 T cell receptor beta chains in this list originate from one sample, sequenced in a study of cytomegalovirus exposure and HLA in healthy donors. Researchers ran the PCR with 60 Vbeta and 13 Jbeta primers. Profiling relied on immunoSEQ multiplex PCR, and the TCRdb table lists in-frame clones only, not all of them. The table lists about 150,000 clones, roughly 84% of them singletons. The material sequenced was PBMCs. Every receptor here comes from a woman under 30 in good health and CMV-seronegative.

V and J are TRBV13 and TRBJ1-2; perhaps TRBD1 as D (5 bases). The V end lost 1 base, the J end lost 8 bases, and 14 bases lay between the germline ends. Germline V gene lookup returns CDR1 PRHDT and CDR2 FYEKMQ (reference sequence). The CDR3 has 14 residues. Here the CDR3 DNA reads TGTGCCAGCAGCTTAGATAGGGGTATCGGGGGCTACACCTTC. Translating it yields CASSLDRGIGGYTF.

Concerning this clone itself: At one end the junction does not follow the germline gene, possibly because of a read error. The chain couples TRBV15 to TRBJ2-7; a weak D match, TRBD2 (5 bases). The CDR3 extends over 14 amino acids. CDR1 LNHNV and CDR2 YYDKDF come from the germline V gene (reference sequence). CDR3: CATRRDRGPYEQYF. CDR3 coding DNA: TGTGCCACCAGGAGAGATCGGGGTCCCTACGAGCAGTACTTC.

The chain carries TRBV29-1 and TRBJ1-2; a weak D match, TRBD1 (5 bases). Germline V gene data show CDR1 as SQVTM and CDR2 as ANQGSEA. Trimming shortened V by 6 bases and J by 5 bases, and 16 bases separated the two germline ends. The CDR3 consists of 13 residues. The CDR3 sequence is CSVGQGIGYGYTF. In nucleotides, the CDR3 is TGCAGCGTCGGGCAGGGTATAGGGTATGGCTACACCTTC.

V and J are TRBV7-2 and TRBJ1-1; TRBD1 matches at 7 bases. The CDR3 totals 14 residues. CDR1 is SGHTA, CDR2 FQGNSA, per germline. Trimming cost V 4 bases and J 3 bases; bases outside gene matches: 5. CDR3 nucleotide sequence: TGTGCCAGCAGCTCGGACAGGAGATACACTGAAGCTTTCTTT. It translates to CASSSDRRYTEAFF.

The CDR3 nucleotides read TGTGCCAGTAGTATAGAAGGGACAGGGATCCGTGAGCAGTTCTTC. Protein: CASSIEGTGIREQFF. The genes are TRBV19 and TRBJ2-1, with 9 positions matching TRBD1. CDR1 is LNHDA and CDR2 is SQIVND in the germline V gene (reference sequence). The length of the CDR3 is 15 residues. Germline trimming cut 0 bases from V and 9 bases from J; bases unmatched to any gene: 6.

J is TRBJ2-2 and V is TRBV7-2; no definite D call. CDR3 length: 15 amino acids. V gave up 6 bases and J gave up 0 bases, with 11 bases separating them. Germline V gives CDR1 SGHTA, CDR2 FQGNSA. The CDR3 DNA is TGTGCCAGCAGATCCCGGCGGACGAACACCGGGGAGCTGTTTTTT. Protein product: CASRSRRTNTGELFF.

The chain carries TRBV19 and TRBJ2-7, with 9 bases aligning to TRBD1. This CDR3 region has 14 residues. The V gene's germline CDR1 is LNHDA and CDR2 SQIVND (reference sequence). The V and J ends lost 3 bases and 5 bases, in that order; junction bases with no gene match: 5. The CDR3 region has the DNA TGTGCCAGTAGTATGCGGGACAGGGCTCACGAGCAGTACTTC. It is translated as CASSMRDRAHEQYF.

The chain links TRBV6-1 to TRBJ1-5; no reliable D call. Germline CDR1 is MNHNS and CDR2 is SASEGT. V lost 0 bases to trimming and J lost 6 bases, with 6 bases between them. This CDR3 is built from 13 residues. The CDR3, as DNA: TGTGCCAGCAGTGAAGCGGGGAGTCAGCCCCAGCATTTT. Its protein product is CASSEAGSQPQHF.

The chain carries TRBV27 and TRBJ2-3, with D unclear. The V and J ends lost 6 bases and 1 base respectively, with 8 bases between them. The CDR3 is made up of 13 amino acids. Germline CDR1 and CDR2: MNHEY and SMNVEV (reference sequence). The CDR3 coding sequence is TGTGCCAGCAGGCAAACAGGCACAGATACGCAGTATTTT. This sequence encodes CASRQTGTDTQYF.

The chain couples TRBV5-4 to TRBJ2-5, with a weak D call TRBD2 (7 bases). The CDR3 has 15 residues. Germline values: CDR1 SGHNT, CDR2 YYREEE (reference sequence). V was trimmed by 1 base and J by 5 bases, leaving 15 bases between them. The CDR3 DNA is TGTGCCAGCAGCTTGATAGGGGGGGGTGGGGAGACCCAGTACTTC. Its translation: CASSLIGGGGETQYF. The variable domain in full, completed from reference TRBV5-4 and TRBJ2-5, reads ETGVTQSPTHLIKTRGQQVTLRCSSQSGHNTVSWYQQALGQGPQFIFQYYREEENGRGNFPPRFSGLQFPNYSSELNVNALELDDSALYLCASSLIGGGGETQYFGPGTRLLVL.

The chain combines TRBV27 with TRBJ1-6, with 10 bases fitting TRBD1. Germline trimming cut 7 bases from V and 7 bases from J; bases unmatched to any gene: 4. This CDR3 has 14 residues. Germline values: CDR1 MNHEY, CDR2 SMNVEV (reference sequence). As DNA, the CDR3 is TGTGCCAGCACCCTGGACAGGGGGAATTCACCCCTCCACTTT. It yields the protein CASTLDRGNSPLHF.

CDR3 residues: CASSPSLDGYTF. CDR3 DNA: TGTGCCAGCTCACCAAGCCTCGATGGCTACACCTTC. This chain connects TRBV18 to TRBJ1-2, with D uncertain. Germline V gene data show CDR1 as KGHSH and CDR2 as LQKENI. Trimming stripped 2 bases from V and 6 bases from J, with 7 bases between. The CDR3 extends over 12 amino acids.

The V call is TRBV19, the J call TRBJ2-1; D ambiguous. Trimming pared 1 base from V and 2 bases from J, leaving 12 bases between. The CDR3 runs 16 residues. Germline CDR1 is LNHDA and CDR2 is SQIVND (reference sequence). The DNA of the CDR3 is TGTGCCAGTAGTATAGCCGCGGAGTCCCCCTACAATGAGCAGTTCTTC. As protein: CASSIAAESPYNEQFF.

This clone appeared once. The J gene is TRBJ2-3, the V gene TRBV7-9; 8 bases are shared with TRBD2. The CDR3 length is 15 residues. Germline V gene data show CDR1 as SEHNR and CDR2 as FQNEAQ (reference sequence). Unmatched junction bases numbered 4, after V lost 0 bases and J lost 5 bases. The CDR3: CASSLARAGGDTQYF. The CDR3 DNA sequence: TGTGCCAGCAGCTTAGCCCGCGCGGGGGGAGATACGCAGTATTTT.

This clone has just one count. V and J are TRBV30 and TRBJ1-2; D unclear. This CDR3 spans 13 amino acids. V shed 3 bases and J shed 2 bases, with 10 bases lying between them. Germline V CDR1 and CDR2: GTSNPN, SVGIG (reference sequence). The CDR3 DNA reads as TGTGCCTGGAGCGAGGATGGGAACTATGGCTACACCTTC. It is translated as CAWSEDGNYGYTF.

The V gene is TRBV19, the J gene TRBJ2-7, with 7 positions matching TRBD1. Germline V lookup: CDR1 LNHDA, CDR2 SQIVND (reference sequence). V shed 5 bases and J 7 bases; nucleotides not matched to a gene: 8. This CDR3 is built from 13 residues. CDR3 region: CASSPWTGREQYF. In DNA, the CDR3 is TGTGCCAGTAGTCCATGGACAGGACGGGAGCAGTACTTC. Variable domain in full (rest from reference TRBV19 and TRBJ2-7): DGGITQSPKYLFRKEGQNVTLSCEQNLNHDAMYWYRQDPGQGLRLIYYSQIVNDFQKGDIAEGYSVSREKKESFPLTVTSAQKNPTAFYLCASSPWTGREQYFGPGTRLTVT.

In DNA form, the CDR3 reads TGTGCCAGCAGCCAAGATAATGACAGGGTTTCCTACGAGCAGTACTTC. Protein: CASSQDNDRVSYEQYF. The V gene is TRBV4-2, the J gene TRBJ2-7, with 7 nucleotides matching TRBD1. CDR3 length: 16 amino acids. With V trimmed by 0 bases and J by 1 base, 6 bases remained unmatched. In germline, CDR1 is LGHNA, CDR2 YNFKEQ.

V is TRBV11-3 and J is TRBJ2-7, with D uncertain. Germline lookup yields CDR1 SGHNT and CDR2 YENEEA. The CDR3 length is 14 residues. Trimming left V 1 base short and J 2 bases short, with 9 bases between. CDR3 sequence reads: CASSLGGVPYEQYF. The CDR3 DNA reads as TGTGCCAGCAGCTTAGGTGGAGTCCCCTACGAGCAGTACTTC.

The chain carries TRBV11-2 and TRBJ2-2; 10 bases line up with TRBD2. Looked up from germline, CDR1 is SGHAT and CDR2 is FQNNGV. The junction had 5 bases not matched to a gene; V was cut back by 5 bases and J by 5 bases. The CDR3 is 15 residues long. The CDR3 DNA follows: TGTGCCAGCAGCATAGCGGGGGGTAGAACCGGGGAGCTGTTTTTT. Amino acids: CASSIAGGRTGELFF.

The CDR3 spells CASSYSGTRVPDTQYF. CDR3 DNA: TGTGCCAGCAGTTATTCCGGGACTAGAGTGCCAGATACGCAGTATTTT. The V and J genes are TRBV6-5 and TRBJ2-3; 8 bases map to TRBD2. Trimming removed 3 bases from V and 4 bases from J; junction bases left unmatched: 9. Germline V lookup: CDR1 MNHEY, CDR2 SVGAGI. CDR3 length: 16 amino acids.

The V gene is TRBV6-6, the J gene TRBJ1-2; 8 nucleotides agree with TRBD1. From germline, CDR1 is MNHNY and CDR2 SVGAGI (reference sequence). The CDR3 runs 13 residues. J lost 3 bases, V lost 7 bases, and 4 bases had no gene match. CDR3 DNA: TGTGCCAGCATCACAGGGGGAGACTATGGCTACACCTTC. It specifies CASITGGDYGYTF.

This chain joins TRBV5-1 and TRBJ2-7; D perhaps matches TRBD2 (7 bases). Trimming pared 7 bases from V and 6 bases from J, leaving 23 bases between. The CDR3 spans 15 residues. CDR1 is SGHRS, CDR2 YFSETQ, per germline. The CDR3 loop reads CASSPWGGAALEQYF. CDR3 nucleotide sequence: TGCGCCAGCTCCCCTTGGGGGGGGGCCGCCCTCGAGCAGTACTTC.

The V gene is TRBV7-2, the J gene TRBJ2-2; possibly TRBD2 for D (6 bases). This CDR3 has 14 amino acids. Trimming shortened V by 5 bases and J by 12 bases, and 19 bases separated the two germline ends. CDR1 is SGHTA and CDR2 is FQGNSA in the germline V gene. CDR3 protein: CASSPDGSRGKLFF. CDR3 nucleotides: TGTGCCAGCAGCCCGGACGGTAGCCGGGGGAAGCTGTTTTTT.

The chain carries TRBV5-1 and TRBJ2-7; D might be TRBD2 (6 bases). Germline V gene data show CDR1 as SGHRS and CDR2 as YFSETQ. V was trimmed by 2 bases and J by 2 bases, leaving 14 bases between them. This CDR3 has 15 residues. CDR3 residues: CASSFTGTVTYEQYF. In DNA, the CDR3 is TGCGCCAGCAGCTTCACCGGGACTGTGACCTACGAGCAGTACTTC.

This clone was observed a single time. The chain links TRBV5-1 to TRBJ2-1, with D possibly being TRBD2 (6 bases). Germline assignment: CDR1 SGHRS and CDR2 YFSETQ. The CDR3 runs 15 residues. V was pared by 4 bases and J by 2 bases, with 13 bases between. The CDR3 sequence: CASSPGLATYNEQFF. CDR3 DNA: TGCGCCAGCAGCCCGGGGCTAGCGACCTACAATGAGCAGTTCTTC.